Listed here are 30 T cell receptor beta chains from one sample, sequenced in a study of T cell changes during pregnancy in multiple sclerosis. The table came from immunoSEQ multiplex PCR; TCRdb's copy has only in-frame clones and leaves some out. Among 70,000 to 95,000 clones, 90% to 95% were seen once, and the ten largest hold roughly 2.4%. The sample here was peripheral blood, taken in the third trimester of pregnancy. The source is a female donor with multiple sclerosis, enrolled in a pregnancy study.

Only one count was recorded for this clone. This rearrangement joins TRBV2 to TRBJ2-7; 7 bases align to TRBD1. Per germline, CDR1 SNHLY and CDR2 FYNNEI. CDR3 size: 15 residues. The J segment lost 1 base and the V segment lost 3 bases, leaving 6 bases of the junction unmatched. The CDR3 DNA is TGTGCCAGCAGTGATTTGGACAGGAATTCCTACGAGCAGTACTTC. Translation: CASSDLDRNSYEQYF.

V is TRBV18 and J is TRBJ2-1, with 9 bases fitting TRBD1. V dropped 1 base and J dropped 8; count of bases not matched to a gene: 9. The CDR3 spans 16 residues. Germline loops: CDR1 KGHSH, CDR2 LQKENI. The CDR3 sequence: CASSPLGQGGDYEQFF. In DNA form, the CDR3 reads TGTGCCAGCTCACCACTGGGACAGGGAGGTGATTATGAGCAGTTCTTC.

The genes are TRBV25-1 and TRBJ2-1; 9 bases fit TRBD1. Germline V gene lookup returns CDR1 MGHDK and CDR2 SYGVNS. The trim removed 6 bases at V and 7 bases at J, leaving 7 bases unmatched. The length of the CDR3 is 14 residues. The CDR3 is CASSLQGAGNEQFF. The CDR3 coding sequence is TGTGCCAGCAGCCTACAGGGGGCTGGGAATGAGCAGTTCTTC. The entire variable domain, with the rest obtained from reference TRBV25-1 and TRBJ2-1, is as follows: EADIYQTPRYLVIGTGKKITLECSQTMGHDKMYWYQQDPGMELHLIHYSYGVNSTEKGDLSSESTVSRIRTEHFPLTLESARPSHTSQYLCASSLQGAGNEQFFGPGTRLTVL.

The chain has TRBV14 and TRBJ2-1; TRBD2 aligns across 8 bases. Germline CDR1 SGHDN, CDR2 FVKESK. The CDR3 has 15 residues. Losses at the gene ends were 1 base for V and 7 bases for J; bases not matched to a gene: 6. CDR3: CASSQGASGGNEQFF. CDR3 DNA: TGTGCCAGCAGCCAAGGGGCAAGCGGGGGTAATGAGCAGTTCTTC. Full variable domain (rest looked up from reference TRBV14 and TRBJ2-1): EAGVTQFPSHSVIEKGQTVTLRCDPISGHDNLYWYRRVMGKEIKFLLHFVKESKQDESGMPNNRFLAERTGGTYSTLKVQPAELEDSGVYFCASSQGASGGNEQFFGPGTRLTVL.

V gene TRBV5-1 combines with J gene TRBJ2-3; 8 bases match TRBD1. The trim removed 6 bases at V and 2 bases at J, leaving 5 bases unmatched. The germline CDR1 and CDR2 sequences are SGHRS and YFSETQ. The CDR3 length is 14 residues. CDR3 in amino acids: CASTRDRPTDTQYF. The CDR3 nucleotides read TGCGCCAGCACTCGGGACAGGCCCACAGATACGCAGTATTTT.

The chain combines TRBV6-1 with TRBJ1-5, with 7 nucleotides matching TRBD1. Trimming cost V 8 bases and J 5 bases; bases outside gene matches: 6. The CDR3 extends over 13 amino acids. Looked up from germline, CDR1 is MNHNS and CDR2 is SASEGT. CDR3 in amino acids: CASHDREYQPQHF. DNA of the CDR3: TGTGCCAGCCATGACAGGGAGTATCAGCCCCAGCATTTT.

The chain joins TRBV7-9 to TRBJ1-1; the D gene is possibly TRBD1 (6 bases). The germline CDR1 and CDR2 sequences are SEHNR and FQNEAQ (reference sequence). The germline V and J ends were trimmed by 5 bases and 3 bases, with 25 bases remaining between them. The CDR3 length is 18 residues. This CDR3 reads CASSRLYPGQYEDTEAFF. The DNA for the CDR3 is TGTGCCAGCAGCCGCCTTTACCCCGGACAGTATGAGGACACTGAAGCTTTCTTT.

V gene TRBV5-6 combines with J gene TRBJ1-3, with D hard to call. CDR3 length equals 15 residues. The ends were cut back, 2 bases at V and 1 base at J, with 10 bases in the middle. Germline V CDR1 and CDR2: SGHDT, YYEEEE. The CDR3 sequence: CASSFSARSGNTIYF. The CDR3 coding sequence is TGTGCCAGCAGCTTTTCCGCCAGGTCTGGAAACACCATATATTTT.

The chain has TRBV20-1 and TRBJ2-5; D may be TRBD2 (5 bases). The CDR3 totals 10 residues. The germline gives CDR1 DFQATT, CDR2 SNEGSKA (reference sequence). With 5 bases removed from V and 12 bases from J, the gap between germline ends came to 13 bases. The DNA for the CDR3 is TGCAGTGCTGCTCGGGATGGGGAGTACTTC. It codes for CSAARDGEYF.

The chain uses TRBV13 and TRBJ2-7; the D gene is possibly TRBD1 (6 bases). The V gene lost 5 bases and the J gene lost 5 bases, with 16 bases spanning the gap. Germline V gene data show CDR1 as PRHDT and CDR2 as FYEKMQ (reference sequence). The CDR3 has 14 amino acids. The CDR3 spells CASSLREAGDEQYF. Written as DNA, the CDR3 is TGTGCCAGCAGCCTGCGTGAGGCAGGGGACGAGCAGTACTTC.

The chain joins TRBV5-1 to TRBJ2-6; 7 bases line up with TRBD2. Germline trimming cut 4 bases from V and 0 bases from J; bases unmatched to any gene: 1. Germline lookup yields CDR1 SGHRS and CDR2 YFSETQ. The CDR3 is 15 amino acids. CDR3 DNA sequence: TGCGCCAGCAGCACGGGAGGCTCTGGGGCCAACGTCCTGACTTTC. Translated: CASSTGGSGANVLTF.

The chain couples TRBV10-3 to TRBJ1-2, with TRBD1 matching over 7 bases. Germline V gene lookup returns CDR1 ENHRY and CDR2 SYGVKD. Trimming cost V 2 bases and J 0 bases; bases outside gene matches: 0. The CDR3 contains 14 residues. This CDR3 reads CAISETGANYGYTF. The CDR3 DNA reads as TGTGCCATCAGTGAGACAGGGGCTAACTATGGCTACACCTTC.

This rearrangement joins TRBV6-1 to TRBJ2-7; 9 bases line up with TRBD2. Germline lookup yields CDR1 MNHNS and CDR2 SASEGT. The CDR3 is 13 amino acids. V lost 7 bases to trimming and J lost 7 bases; unmatched junction nucleotides: 8. The CDR3 loop reads CASTAGGAIEQYF. The CDR3 coding sequence is TGTGCCAGCACCGCGGGGGGGGCAATTGAGCAGTACTTC.

This chain uses TRBV19 with TRBJ1-2, with D unresolved. Germline CDR1 is LNHDA and CDR2 is SQIVND (reference sequence). The V and J ends lost 2 bases and 5 bases respectively, with 6 bases between them. The CDR3 contains 12 residues. CDR3 amino acids: CASSINSYGYTF. CDR3 DNA sequence: TGTGCCAGTAGTATAAACTCTTATGGCTACACCTTC.

The chain uses TRBV5-5 and TRBJ1-3; 7 bases are shared with TRBD1. This CDR3 has 14 residues. Losses at the gene ends were 5 bases for V and 2 bases for J; bases not matched to a gene: 4. Germline V CDR1 and CDR2: SGHKS, YYEKEE (reference sequence). The CDR3 is CASSWDSPGNTIYF. The CDR3 coding sequence is TGTGCCAGCAGTTGGGACAGTCCTGGAAACACCATATATTTT. Supplemented by reference TRBV5-5 and TRBJ1-3, the full variable domain reads DAGVTQSPTHLIKTRGQQVTLRCSPISGHKSVSWYQQVLGQGPQFIFQYYEKEERGRGNFPDRFSARQFPNYSSELNVNALLLGDSALYLCASSWDSPGNTIYFGEGSWLTVV.

This chain uses TRBV29-1 with TRBJ2-7; 9 bases agree with TRBD2. V was pared by 5 bases and J by 1 base, with 6 bases of the junction left unmatched. CDR1 and CDR2 from the germline V gene are SQVTM and ANQGSEA. This CDR3 is 14 amino acids long. This chain's CDR3 is CSVIMREGSYEQYF. CDR3 DNA: TGCAGCGTTATTATGCGGGAGGGTTCCTACGAGCAGTACTTC.

V and J are TRBV6-5 and TRBJ1-1; possible D gene TRBD1, 5 bases. CDR3 length equals 13 residues. CDR1 MNHEY and CDR2 SVGAGI come from the germline V gene. Trimming removed 7 bases from V and 3 bases from J, with 12 bases in between. CDR3 DNA: TGTGCCAGCAATATTACAGGCTACACTGAAGCTTTCTTT. Its protein product is CASNITGYTEAFF.

The V and J genes are TRBV5-1 and TRBJ1-5; D is perhaps TRBD1 (6 bases). From germline, CDR1 is SGHRS and CDR2 YFSETQ. The CDR3 covers 14 residues. The V end was cut by 2 bases, the J end by 3 bases, with 9 bases between. The CDR3 loop reads CASSLGGANQPQHF. The CDR3 region has the DNA TGCGCCAGCAGCTTAGGGGGTGCCAATCAGCCCCAGCATTTT.

The chain carries TRBV7-9 and TRBJ2-2, with D tentatively TRBD1 (6 bases). V lost 5 bases and J lost 7, with 20 bases in between. CDR1 is SEHNR and CDR2 is FQNEAQ in the germline V gene (reference sequence). The CDR3 is made up of 16 amino acids. The CDR3 spells CASSPVGQGIHGELFF. The CDR3 region has the DNA TGTGCCAGCAGCCCGGTGGGGCAGGGGATCCACGGGGAGCTGTTTTTT.

This chain links TRBV27 with TRBJ2-1; weak D call: TRBD2 (7 bases). V was trimmed by 3 bases and J by 7 bases, leaving 16 bases between them. The germline gives CDR1 MNHEY, CDR2 SMNVEV (reference sequence). This CDR3 comprises 15 residues. CDR3 DNA sequence: TGTGCCAGCAGTTTTGGGGGAGGGGGAGGGAATGAGCAGTTCTTC. Its protein product is CASSFGGGGGNEQFF.

The table lists this clone with a count of one. The chain joins TRBV29-1 to TRBJ1-5; D gene unclear. The CDR3 length is 12 residues. V lost 4 bases, J lost 3 bases, and 7 bases lay in between. Germline V gene data show CDR1 as SQVTM and CDR2 as ANQGSEA. CDR3 protein: CSVGGLNQPQHF. Written as DNA, the CDR3 is TGCAGCGTTGGTGGACTCAATCAGCCCCAGCATTTT.

The chain uses TRBV19 and TRBJ2-1; D unresolved. The CDR3 contains 12 residues. Germline V CDR1 and CDR2: LNHDA, SQIVND (reference sequence). V lost 6 bases and J 8 bases, leaving 11 bases between the germline ends. The CDR3 region is CASSKVGYEQFF. The CDR3 coding sequence is TGTGCCAGTAGCAAAGTGGGCTATGAGCAGTTCTTC.

The J gene is TRBJ1-1, the V gene TRBV7-9, with TRBD1 matching 7 bases. The germline CDR1 and CDR2 sequences are SEHNR and FQNEAQ (reference sequence). Trimming took 1 base from V and 3 from J; bases not matched to a gene: 5. This CDR3 has 15 residues. This chain's CDR3 is CASSLGRGQDTEAFF. The DNA of the CDR3 is TGTGCCAGCAGCTTAGGAAGGGGGCAAGACACTGAAGCTTTCTTT.

The chain carries TRBV11-2 and TRBJ2-7, with D possibly TRBD2 on 5 matching bases. This CDR3 is built from 14 residues. V shed 4 bases and J shed 0 bases, with 10 bases lying between them. From germline, CDR1 is SGHAT and CDR2 FQNNGV. CDR3 in amino acids: CASSSLSGSYEQYF. The CDR3 nucleotides are TGTGCCAGCAGCTCCCTCAGCGGCTCCTACGAGCAGTACTTC.

The chain couples TRBV6-5 to TRBJ2-7; TRBD1 might be the D (5 bases). Germline CDR1 reads MNHEY; CDR2 reads SVGAGI. The CDR3 extends over 15 amino acids. The V end was cut by 8 bases, the J end by 0 bases, with 17 bases between. The CDR3 loop reads CASRPQVPSSYEQYF. As DNA, the CDR3 is TGTGCCAGCCGACCACAGGTCCCAAGCTCCTACGAGCAGTACTTC.

CDR3 bases: TGTGCCAGCAGTTACCGGGGTAAGCAGTTCTTC. Translation: CASSYRGKQFF. V is TRBV6-5 and J is TRBJ2-1, with D tentatively TRBD2 (5 bases). The CDR3 loop spans 11 amino acids. Looked up from germline, CDR1 is MNHEY and CDR2 is SVGAGI. Trimming removed 2 bases from V and 11 bases from J, with 7 bases in between.

This sequence joins TRBV29-1 and TRBJ2-6, with TRBD1 identical over 10 bases. The CDR3 runs to 20 residues. In germline, CDR1 is SQVTM, CDR2 ANQGSEA. J gave up 1 base and V 0 bases, and 12 bases lay outside the gene matches. The CDR3 spells CSVEDSLEGDRGSGANVLTF. DNA for the CDR3: TGCAGCGTTGAAGACTCCCTCGAGGGGGACAGGGGTTCTGGGGCCAACGTCCTGACTTTC.

The chain recombines TRBV2 with TRBJ1-1; tentatively, D is TRBD1 (5 bases). V was clipped by 10 bases and J by 0 bases, with 12 bases between them. CDR1 is SNHLY and CDR2 is FYNNEI in the germline V gene. The CDR3 totals 13 residues. CDR3 residues: CANLRGLNTEAFF. In DNA, the CDR3 is TGTGCCAACCTAAGGGGTTTGAACACTGAAGCTTTCTTT.

The chain is built from TRBV28 and TRBJ2-2; 10 bases line up with TRBD1. CDR3 length: 16 residues. V lost 9 bases to trimming and J lost 0 bases; unmatched junction nucleotides: 7. In germline, CDR1 is MDHEN, CDR2 SYDVKM. The CDR3 region has the DNA TGTGCCAGTTCAACGACAGGGGGCGCGAACACCGGGGAGCTGTTTTTT. Translation gives CASSTTGGANTGELFF.

The V call is TRBV5-4, the J call TRBJ2-3; D possibly corresponds to TRBD2 (5 bases). Per germline, CDR1 SGHNT and CDR2 YYREEE (reference sequence). Trimming left V 2 bases short and J 2 bases short, with 12 bases between. This CDR3 is 15 amino acids long. Here the CDR3 DNA reads TGTGCCAGCAGCTTAATCCAGCGGAACACAGATACGCAGTATTTT. This codes for CASSLIQRNTDTQYF.